The sequence of this T cell receptor beta chain was determined in a study of blood T cell repertoires in COVID-19. At the level of the study: Sample material is recorded as cDNA or gDNA derived from T cells, B-cell-depleted T cells, or PBMCs.

Germline V gene sequence: CDR1 SGHRS, CDR2 YFSETQ. The CDR3 runs to 16 residues. V shed 3 bases, J shed 5 bases, and the junction held 8 bases outside the gene matches. Seattle patients were enrolled during active infection and followed longitudinally. Sequencing was performed with immunoSEQ multiplex PCR; in TCRdb, only in-frame clones are kept and a portion is missing. The sample contains approximately 350,000 clones, almost 90% of which appear only once. Sequencing used peripheral blood. The sequence derives from a woman in her 70s with COVID-19, enrolled during active disease. This chain uses TRBV5-1 with TRBJ1-1; 12 bases fit TRBD1. CDR3 protein: CASSSGQGALRTEAFF. The CDR3, as DNA: TGCGCCAGCAGCTCGGGACAGGGGGCTTTACGGACTGAAGCTTTCTTT.